The sequence of this T cell receptor beta chain was determined in a study of tumor and adjacent non-tumor tissue in lung cancer. Study outcomes and limitations: Tumor tissue had significantly higher TCR diversity than normal lung.

The template was RNA from unsorted bulk tissue. Donors were chemotherapy-naive, newly diagnosed lung cancer surgical patients in China, August–late 2014. This clonotype was observed many times. Its target is not known. At one end, the junction sequence differs from germline, possibly due to a read error. The library came from three nested PCR rounds adapted from ARM-PCR protocols. MiXCR, run by TCRdb on the multiplex PCR reads, gives a single entry per CDR3 protein. The data contain 75,000 to 95,000 distinct CDR3 sequences, about 72% of them singletons. The receptor was isolated from a man in his sixties with non-small cell lung cancer. Sequenced: lung tumor tissue.

CDR3 sequence reads: CAISAITGGTQHF. The DNA for the CDR3 is TGTGCCATCAGTGCGATCACAGGGGGTACCCAGCACTTC. This chain joins TRBV10-3 and TRBJ2-5; TRBD1 agrees at 8 bases. The CDR3 length is 13 residues. Per the germline V gene, CDR1 is ENHRY and CDR2 is SYGVKD.